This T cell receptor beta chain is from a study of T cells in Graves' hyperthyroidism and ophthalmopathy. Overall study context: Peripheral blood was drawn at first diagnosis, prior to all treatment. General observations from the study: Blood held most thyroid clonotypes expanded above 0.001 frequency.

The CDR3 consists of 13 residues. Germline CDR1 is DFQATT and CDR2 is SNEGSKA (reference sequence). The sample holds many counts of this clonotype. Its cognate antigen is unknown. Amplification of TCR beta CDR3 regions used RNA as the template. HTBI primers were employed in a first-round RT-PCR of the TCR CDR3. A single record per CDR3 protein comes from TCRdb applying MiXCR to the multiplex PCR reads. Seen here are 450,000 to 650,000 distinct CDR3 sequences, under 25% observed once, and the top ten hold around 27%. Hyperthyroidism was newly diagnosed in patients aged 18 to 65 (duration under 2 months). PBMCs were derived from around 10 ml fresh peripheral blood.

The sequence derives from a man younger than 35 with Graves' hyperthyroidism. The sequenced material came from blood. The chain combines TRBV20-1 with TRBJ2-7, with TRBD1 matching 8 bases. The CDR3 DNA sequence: TGCAGCGCCTTGACAGGGGACTCCTACGAGCAGTACTTC. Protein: CSALTGDSYEQYF.